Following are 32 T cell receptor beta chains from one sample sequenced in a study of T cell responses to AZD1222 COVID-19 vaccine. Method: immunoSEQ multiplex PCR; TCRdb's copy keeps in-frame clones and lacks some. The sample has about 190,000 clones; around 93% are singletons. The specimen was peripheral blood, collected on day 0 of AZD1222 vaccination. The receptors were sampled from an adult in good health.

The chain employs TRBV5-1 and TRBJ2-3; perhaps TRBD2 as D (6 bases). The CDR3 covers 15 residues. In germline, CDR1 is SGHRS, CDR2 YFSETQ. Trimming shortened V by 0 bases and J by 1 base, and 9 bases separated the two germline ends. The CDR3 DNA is TGCGCCAGCAGCTTGGTGGCTAGCGGCACAGATACGCAGTATTTT. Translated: CASSLVASGTDTQYF.

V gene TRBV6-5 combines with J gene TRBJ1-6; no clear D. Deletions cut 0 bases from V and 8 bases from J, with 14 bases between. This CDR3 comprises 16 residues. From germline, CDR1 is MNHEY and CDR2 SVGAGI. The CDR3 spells CASSYSFPSGYSPLHF. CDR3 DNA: TGTGCCAGCAGTTACTCGTTTCCCAGTGGGTATTCACCCCTCCACTTT.

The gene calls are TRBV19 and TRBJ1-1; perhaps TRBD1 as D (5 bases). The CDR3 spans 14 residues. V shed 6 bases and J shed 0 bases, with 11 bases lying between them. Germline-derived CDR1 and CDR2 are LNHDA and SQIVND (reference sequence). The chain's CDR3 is CASRTGPMNTEAFF. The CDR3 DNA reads TGTGCCAGTAGAACGGGACCCATGAACACTGAAGCTTTCTTT.

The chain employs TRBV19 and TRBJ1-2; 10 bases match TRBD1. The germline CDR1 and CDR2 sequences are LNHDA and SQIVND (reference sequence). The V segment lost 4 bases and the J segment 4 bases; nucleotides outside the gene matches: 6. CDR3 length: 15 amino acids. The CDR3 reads CASSTSTGGVYGYTF. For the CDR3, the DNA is TGTGCCAGTAGTACCTCGACAGGGGGCGTCTATGGCTACACCTTC.

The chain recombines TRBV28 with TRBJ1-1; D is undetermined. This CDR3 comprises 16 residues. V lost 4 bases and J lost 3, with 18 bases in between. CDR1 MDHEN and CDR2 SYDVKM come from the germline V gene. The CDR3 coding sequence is TGTGCCAGCAGTTCCCTGCAGGTGGGCGCGGACACTGAAGCTTTCTTT. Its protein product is CASSSLQVGADTEAFF. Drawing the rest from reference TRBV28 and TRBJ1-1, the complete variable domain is DVKVTQSSRYLVKRTGEKVFLECVQDMDHENMFWYRQDPGLGLRLIYFSYDVKMKEKGDIPEGYSVSREKKERFSLILESASTNQTSMYLCASSSLQVGADTEAFFGQGTRLTVV.

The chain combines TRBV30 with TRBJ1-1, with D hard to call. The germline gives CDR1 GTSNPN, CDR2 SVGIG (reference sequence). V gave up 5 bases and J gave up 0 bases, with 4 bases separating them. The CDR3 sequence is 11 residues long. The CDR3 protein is CAWSMNTEAFF. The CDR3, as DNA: TGTGCCTGGTCCATGAACACTGAAGCTTTCTTT.

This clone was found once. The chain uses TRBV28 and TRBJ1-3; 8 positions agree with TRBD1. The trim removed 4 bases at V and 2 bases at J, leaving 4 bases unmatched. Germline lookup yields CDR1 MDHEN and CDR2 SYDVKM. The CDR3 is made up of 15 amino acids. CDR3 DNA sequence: TGTGCCAGCAGTTCTTGGACAGGGACTGGAAACACCATATATTTT. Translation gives CASSSWTGTGNTIYF. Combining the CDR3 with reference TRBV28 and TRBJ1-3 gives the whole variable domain DVKVTQSSRYLVKRTGEKVFLECVQDMDHENMFWYRQDPGLGLRLIYFSYDVKMKEKGDIPEGYSVSREKKERFSLILESASTNQTSMYLCASSSWTGTGNTIYFGEGSWLTVV.

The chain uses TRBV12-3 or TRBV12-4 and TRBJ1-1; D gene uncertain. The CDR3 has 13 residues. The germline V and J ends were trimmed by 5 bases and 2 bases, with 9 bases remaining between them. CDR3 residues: CASSLGSNTEAFF. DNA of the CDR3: TGTGCCAGCAGTCTCGGGAGTAACACTGAAGCTTTCTTT.

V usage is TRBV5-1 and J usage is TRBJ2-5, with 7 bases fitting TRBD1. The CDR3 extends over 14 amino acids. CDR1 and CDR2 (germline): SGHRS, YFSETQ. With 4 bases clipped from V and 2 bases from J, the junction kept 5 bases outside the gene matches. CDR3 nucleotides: TGCGCCAGCAGCCCCTGGACAGGTCAAGAGACCCAGTACTTC. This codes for CASSPWTGQETQYF.

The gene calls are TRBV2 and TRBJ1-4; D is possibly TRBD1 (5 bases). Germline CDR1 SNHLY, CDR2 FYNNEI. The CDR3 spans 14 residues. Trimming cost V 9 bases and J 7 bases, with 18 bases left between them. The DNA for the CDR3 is TGTGCCAGTTCCAACAGGTTATCTATTGAAAAACTGTTTTTT. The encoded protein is CASSNRLSIEKLFF.

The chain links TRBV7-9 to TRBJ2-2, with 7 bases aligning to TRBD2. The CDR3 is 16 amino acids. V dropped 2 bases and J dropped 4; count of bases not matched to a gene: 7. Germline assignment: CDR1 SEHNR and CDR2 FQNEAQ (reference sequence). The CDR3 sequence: CASSLSTAGPTGELFF. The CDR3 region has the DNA TGTGCCAGCAGCTTAAGTACAGCGGGACCCACCGGGGAGCTGTTTTTT. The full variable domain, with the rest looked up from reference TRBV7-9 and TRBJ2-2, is DTGVSQNPRHKITKRGQNVTFRCDPISEHNRLYWYRQTLGQGPEFLTYFQNEAQLEKSRLLSDRFSAERPKGSFSTLEIQRTEQGDSAMYLCASSLSTAGPTGELFFGEGSRLTVL.

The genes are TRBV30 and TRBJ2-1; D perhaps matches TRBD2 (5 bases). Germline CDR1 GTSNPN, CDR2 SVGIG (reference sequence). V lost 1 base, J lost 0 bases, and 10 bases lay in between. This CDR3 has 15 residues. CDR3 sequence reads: CAWSAIAYSYNEQFF. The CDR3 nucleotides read TGTGCCTGGAGTGCAATAGCGTACTCCTACAATGAGCAGTTCTTC.

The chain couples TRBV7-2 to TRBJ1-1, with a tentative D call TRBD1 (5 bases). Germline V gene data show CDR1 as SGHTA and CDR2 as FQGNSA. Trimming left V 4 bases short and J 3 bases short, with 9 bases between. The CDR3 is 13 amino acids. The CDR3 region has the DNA TGTGCCAGCAGCTCGAAAGGGGACACTGAAGCTTTCTTT. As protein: CASSSKGDTEAFF.

CDR3 DNA sequence: TGTGCCAGCAGCGCGGACGGGAACTCCTACGAGCAGTACTTC. Protein product: CASSADGNSYEQYF. The V gene is TRBV9, the J gene TRBJ2-7; maybe TRBD2 (5 bases). The germline CDR1 and CDR2 sequences are SGDLS and YYNGEE. This CDR3 has 14 residues. V lost 3 bases and J 0 bases, leaving 10 bases between the germline ends.

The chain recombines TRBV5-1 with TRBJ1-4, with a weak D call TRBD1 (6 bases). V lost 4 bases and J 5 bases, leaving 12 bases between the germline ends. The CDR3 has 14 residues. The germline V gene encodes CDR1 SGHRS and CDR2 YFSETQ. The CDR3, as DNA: TGCGCCAGCAGCCCCGGACAGCCGAATGAAAAACTGTTTTTT. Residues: CASSPGQPNEKLFF.

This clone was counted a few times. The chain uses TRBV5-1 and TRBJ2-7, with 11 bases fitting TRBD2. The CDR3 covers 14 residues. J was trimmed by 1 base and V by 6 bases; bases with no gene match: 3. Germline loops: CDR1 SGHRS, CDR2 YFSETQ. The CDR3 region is CASTRLAGSYEQYF. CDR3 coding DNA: TGCGCCAGCACCAGACTAGCGGGATCCTACGAGCAGTACTTC.

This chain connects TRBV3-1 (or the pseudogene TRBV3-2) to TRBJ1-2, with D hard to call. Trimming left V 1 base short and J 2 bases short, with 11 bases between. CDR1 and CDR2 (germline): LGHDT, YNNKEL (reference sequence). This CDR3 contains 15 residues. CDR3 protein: CASSQGSQPNYGYTF. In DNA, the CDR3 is TGTGCCAGCAGCCAAGGGTCCCAGCCCAACTATGGCTACACCTTC.

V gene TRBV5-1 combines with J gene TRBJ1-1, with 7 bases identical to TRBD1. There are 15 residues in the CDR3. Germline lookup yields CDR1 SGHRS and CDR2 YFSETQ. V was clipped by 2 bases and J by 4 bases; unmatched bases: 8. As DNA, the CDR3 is TGCGCCAGCAGCTTCGACAGGGCGGGGAGCACTGAAGCTTTCTTT. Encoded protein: CASSFDRAGSTEAFF. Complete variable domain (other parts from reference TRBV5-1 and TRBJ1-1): KAGVTQTPRYLIKTRGQQVTLSCSPISGHRSVSWYQQTPGQGLQFLFEYFSETQRNKGNFPGRFSGRQFSNSRSEMNVSTLELGDSALYLCASSFDRAGSTEAFFGQGTRLTVV.

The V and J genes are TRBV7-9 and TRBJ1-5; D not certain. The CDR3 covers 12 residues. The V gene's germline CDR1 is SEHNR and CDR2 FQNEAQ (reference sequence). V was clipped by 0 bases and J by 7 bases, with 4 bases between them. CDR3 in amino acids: CASSLAGQPQHF. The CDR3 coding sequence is TGTGCCAGCAGCTTAGCGGGGCAGCCCCAGCATTTT.

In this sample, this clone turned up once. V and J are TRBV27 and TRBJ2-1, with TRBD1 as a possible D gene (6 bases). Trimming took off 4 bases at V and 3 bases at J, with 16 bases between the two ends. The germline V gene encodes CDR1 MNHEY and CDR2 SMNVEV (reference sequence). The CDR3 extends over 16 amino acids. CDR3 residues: CASSSAGTSGYNEQFF. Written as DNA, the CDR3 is TGTGCCAGCAGTTCCGCCGGGACAAGTGGCTACAATGAGCAGTTCTTC.

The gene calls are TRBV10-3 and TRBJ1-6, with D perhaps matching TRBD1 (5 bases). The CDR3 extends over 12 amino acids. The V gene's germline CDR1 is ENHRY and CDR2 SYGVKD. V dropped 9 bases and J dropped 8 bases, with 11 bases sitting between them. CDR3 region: CAMGHRDSPLHF. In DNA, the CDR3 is TGTGCCATGGGGCATCGAGATTCACCCCTCCACTTT.

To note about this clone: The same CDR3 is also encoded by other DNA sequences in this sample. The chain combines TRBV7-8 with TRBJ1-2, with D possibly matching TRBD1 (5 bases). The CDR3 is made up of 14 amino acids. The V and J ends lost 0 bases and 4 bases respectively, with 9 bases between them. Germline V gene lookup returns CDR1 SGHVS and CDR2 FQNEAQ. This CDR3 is CASSLAQGGYGYTF. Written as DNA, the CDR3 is TGTGCCAGCAGCTTAGCGCAGGGCGGCTATGGCTACACCTTC.

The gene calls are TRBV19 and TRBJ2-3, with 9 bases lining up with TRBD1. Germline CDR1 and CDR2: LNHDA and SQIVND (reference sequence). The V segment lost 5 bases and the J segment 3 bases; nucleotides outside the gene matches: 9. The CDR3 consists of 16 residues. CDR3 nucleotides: TGTGCCAGTAGTGCCCGGGACAGGGAGTGGACAGATACGCAGTATTTT. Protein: CASSARDREWTDTQYF.

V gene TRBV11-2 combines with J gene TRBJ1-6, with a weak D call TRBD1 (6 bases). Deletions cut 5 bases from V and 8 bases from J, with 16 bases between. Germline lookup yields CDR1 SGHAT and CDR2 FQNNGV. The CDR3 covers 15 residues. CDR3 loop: CASSVRVGGHSPLHF. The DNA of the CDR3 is TGTGCCAGCAGCGTCAGGGTAGGGGGTCATTCACCCCTCCACTTT.

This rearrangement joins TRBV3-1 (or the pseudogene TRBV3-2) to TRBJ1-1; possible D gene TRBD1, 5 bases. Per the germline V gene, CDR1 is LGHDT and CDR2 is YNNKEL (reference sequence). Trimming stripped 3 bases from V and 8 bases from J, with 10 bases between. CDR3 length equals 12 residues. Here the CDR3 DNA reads TGTGCCAGCAGCCAGTGGGACGGCGAAGCTTTCTTT. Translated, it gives CASSQWDGEAFF.

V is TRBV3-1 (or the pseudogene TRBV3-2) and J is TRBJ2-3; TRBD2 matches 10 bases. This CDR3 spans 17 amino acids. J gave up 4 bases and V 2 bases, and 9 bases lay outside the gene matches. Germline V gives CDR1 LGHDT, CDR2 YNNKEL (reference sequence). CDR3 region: CASSQRVLAGVPDTQYF. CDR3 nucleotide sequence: TGTGCCAGCAGCCAAAGGGTGCTAGCGGGAGTCCCAGATACGCAGTATTTT.

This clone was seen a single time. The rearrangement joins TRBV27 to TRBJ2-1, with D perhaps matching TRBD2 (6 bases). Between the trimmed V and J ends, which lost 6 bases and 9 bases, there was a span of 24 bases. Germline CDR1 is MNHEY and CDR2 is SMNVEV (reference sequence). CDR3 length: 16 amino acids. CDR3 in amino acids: CASSPGSAVGLGEQFF. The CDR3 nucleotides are TGTGCCAGCAGCCCCGGATCAGCGGTGGGACTGGGTGAGCAGTTCTTC.

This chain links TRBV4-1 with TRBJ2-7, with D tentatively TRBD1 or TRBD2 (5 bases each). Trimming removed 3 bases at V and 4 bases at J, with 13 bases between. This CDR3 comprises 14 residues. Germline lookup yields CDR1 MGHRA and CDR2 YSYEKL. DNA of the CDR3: TGCGCCAGCAGCCAGACACTGGGGGAGTACGAGCAGTACTTC. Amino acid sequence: CASSQTLGEYEQYF.

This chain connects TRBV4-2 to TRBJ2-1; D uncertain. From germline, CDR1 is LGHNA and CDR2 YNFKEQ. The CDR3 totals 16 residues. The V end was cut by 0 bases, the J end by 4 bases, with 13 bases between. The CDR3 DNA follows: TGTGCCAGCAGCCAAGACGGCCTACTGGATTACAATGAGCAGTTCTTC. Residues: CASSQDGLLDYNEQFF.

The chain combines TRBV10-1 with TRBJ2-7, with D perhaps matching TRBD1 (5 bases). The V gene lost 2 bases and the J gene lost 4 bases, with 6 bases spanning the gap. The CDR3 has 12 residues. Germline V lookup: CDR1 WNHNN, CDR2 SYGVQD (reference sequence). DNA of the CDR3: TGCGCCAGCAGTGAGAAGGGGTACGAGCAGTACTTC. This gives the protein CASSEKGYEQYF.

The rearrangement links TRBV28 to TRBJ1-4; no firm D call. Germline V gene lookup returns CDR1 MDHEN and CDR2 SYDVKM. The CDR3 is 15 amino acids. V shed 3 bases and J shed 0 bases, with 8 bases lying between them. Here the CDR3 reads CASSFPIATNEKLFF. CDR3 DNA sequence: TGTGCCAGCAGTTTTCCAATTGCAACTAATGAAAAACTGTTTTTT.

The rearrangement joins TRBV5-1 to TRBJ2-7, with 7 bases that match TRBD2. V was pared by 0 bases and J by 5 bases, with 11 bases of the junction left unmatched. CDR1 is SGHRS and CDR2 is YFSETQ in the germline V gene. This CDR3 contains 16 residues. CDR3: CASSLEGGRAHNEQYF. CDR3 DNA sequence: TGCGCCAGCAGCTTGGAAGGTGGGAGGGCGCACAACGAGCAGTACTTC.